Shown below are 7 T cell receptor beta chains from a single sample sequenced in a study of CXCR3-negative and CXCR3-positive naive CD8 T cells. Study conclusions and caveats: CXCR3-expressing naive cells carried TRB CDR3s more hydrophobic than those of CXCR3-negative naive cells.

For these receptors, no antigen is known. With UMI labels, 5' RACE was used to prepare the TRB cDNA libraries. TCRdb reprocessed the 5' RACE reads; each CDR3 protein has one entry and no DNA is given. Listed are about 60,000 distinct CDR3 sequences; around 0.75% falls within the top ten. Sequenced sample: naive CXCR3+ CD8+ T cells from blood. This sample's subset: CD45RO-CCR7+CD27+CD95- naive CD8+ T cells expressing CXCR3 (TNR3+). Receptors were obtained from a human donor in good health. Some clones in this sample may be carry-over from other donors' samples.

The CDR3 reads CASSYMGGTVGELFF. The chain joins TRBV6-5 to TRBJ2-2; TCRdb's D gene call, TRBD1, goes unchecked for lack of DNA. The CDR3 is 15 amino acids. CDR1 and CDR2 from the germline V gene are MNHEY and SVGAGI.

CDR3 sequence: CASSDQDDTDTQYF. The rearrangement joins TRBV6-4 to TRBJ2-3. CDR1 is MRHNA, CDR2 SNTAGT, per germline. This CDR3 is 14 amino acids long.

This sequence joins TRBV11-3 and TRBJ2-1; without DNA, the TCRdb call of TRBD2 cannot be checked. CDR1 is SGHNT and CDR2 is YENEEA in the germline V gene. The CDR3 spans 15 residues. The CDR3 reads CASSPERGSYNEQFF.

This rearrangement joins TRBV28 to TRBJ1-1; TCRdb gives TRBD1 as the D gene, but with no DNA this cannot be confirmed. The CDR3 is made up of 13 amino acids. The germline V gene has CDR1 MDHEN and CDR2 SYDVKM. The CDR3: CASRIRGGAEAFF.

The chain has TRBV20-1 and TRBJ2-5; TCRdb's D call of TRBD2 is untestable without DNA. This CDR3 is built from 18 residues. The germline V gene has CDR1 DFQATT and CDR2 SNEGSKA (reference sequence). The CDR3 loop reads CSARDSVLAGGFSETQYF.

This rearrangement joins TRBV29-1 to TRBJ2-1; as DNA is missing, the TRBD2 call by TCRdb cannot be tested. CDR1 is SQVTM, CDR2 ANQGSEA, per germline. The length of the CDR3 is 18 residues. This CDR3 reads CSVGGLAGGEATYNEQFF.

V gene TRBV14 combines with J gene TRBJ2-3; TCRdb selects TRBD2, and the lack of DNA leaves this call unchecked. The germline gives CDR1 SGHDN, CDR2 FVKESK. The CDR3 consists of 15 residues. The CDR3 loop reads CASRTSGVSTDTQYF. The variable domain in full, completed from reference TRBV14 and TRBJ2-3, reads EAGVTQFPSHSVIEKGQTVTLRCDPISGHDNLYWYRRVMGKEIKFLLHFVKESKQDESGMPNNRFLAERTGGTYSTLKVQPAELEDSGVYFCASRTSGVSTDTQYFGPGTRLTVL.